This is a list of T cell receptor beta chains from one sample in a study of technical replicates of blood from several donors. Assay used: immunoSEQ multiplex PCR; TCRdb lists only in-frame clones, some missing. The table shows about 68,000 clones, with 95% to 98% occurring only once. The sequenced sample consisted of T cells isolated from PBMCs. The receptors derive from a human donor in good health. Each CDR3 is given with its conserved first and last residue. Fields, in order: J gene, D gene, clone size, V gene, CDR3 DNA, CDR3 protein. D genes are given only for firm matches. Size values are once, few and many counts, or a class for expanded clones, and some rows have none.

TRBJ1-4 - - TRBV4-3 TGCGCCAGCAGCCAAGAATATGGTAGCGGGGGGGGAAAACTGTTTTTT CASSQEYGSGGGKLFF
TRBJ2-7 - - TRBV2 TGTGCCAGCAGTCAGGGCCGGGTCTCCTACGAGCAGTACTTC CASSQGRVSYEQYF
TRBJ1-1 - - TRBV6-5 TGTGCCAGCAGGACAGGGAACACTGAAGCTTTCTTT CASRTGNTEAFF
TRBJ2-1 - - TRBV2 TGTGCCAGCAGCCTGGAGGCGCCGGAGAATAATGAGCAGTTCTTC CASSLEAPENNEQFF
TRBJ2-3 - - TRBV4-2 TGTGCCAGCAGCCAAGTTGGGACAGCGGGAGATACGCAGTATTTT CASSQVGTAGDTQYF
TRBJ2-7 - - TRBV27 TGTGCCAGCAGTCTTCCAGAAACCTACGAGCAGTACTTC CASSLPETYEQYF
TRBJ2-7 TRBD2 - TRBV7-8 TGTGCCAGCAGCTTAGTGCGGGAGCCCTACGAGCAGTACTTC CASSLVREPYEQYF
TRBJ1-5 TRBD1 - TRBV6-1 TGTGCCAGCAATATCGGGACAGGGATTAATCAGCCCCAGCATTTT CASNIGTGINQPQHF
TRBJ2-7 TRBD2 - TRBV28 TGTGCCAGCAACGAGGGGAGGGATCTGCACTTC CASNEGRDLHF
TRBJ2-7 TRBD2 - TRBV4-1 TGCGCCAGCAGCCAAGCCAAGGCCCAGCGGGAGGGCTACGAGCAGTACTTC CASSQAKAQREGYEQYF
TRBJ2-1 - - TRBV29-1 TGCAGCGTTCGTGGGGGCTCCAATGAGCAGTTCTTC CSVRGGSNEQFF
TRBJ2-7 TRBD2 - TRBV6-6 TGTGCCAGCAGTTACTCTACAGCGGGGGAATACGAGCAGTACTTC CASSYSTAGEYEQYF
TRBJ1-1 - - TRBV6-5 TGTGCCAGCAGTTCCTTCACTGAAGCTTTCTTT CASSSFTEAFF
TRBJ2-2 TRBD1 few TRBV14 TGTGCCAGCAGCCAGTGGACAGGCTCGAACACCGGGGAGCTGTTTTTT CASSQWTGSNTGELFF
TRBJ2-2 - - TRBV11-2 TGTGCCAGCAGTTCACTTCTGGGGGAGCTGTTTTTT CASSSLLGELFF
TRBJ2-5 - - TRBV15 TGTGCCACCAGCAGAGCAGGACAGCAAGAGACCCAGTACTTC CATSRAGQQETQYF
TRBJ1-1 TRBD1 - TRBV9 TGTGCCAGCAGCGTAGTCCCGGACAGGGAGGCTTTCTTT CASSVVPDREAFF
TRBJ1-4 - - TRBV28 TGTGCCACCGAGGAACCTAATGAAAAACTGTTTTTT CATEEPNEKLFF
TRBJ1-2 - - TRBV29-1 TGCAGCGTTGATGAGTCGGCGGCGTACGGCTACACCTTC CSVDESAAYGYTF
TRBJ2-7 - - TRBV14 TGTGCCAGCAGTACGACGGGGGGCAGGTACGAGCAGTACTTC CASSTTGGRYEQYF
TRBJ2-7 - - TRBV11-3 TGTGCCAGCAGCTCAAATTACGACAGACTCTACGAGCAGTACTTC CASSSNYDRLYEQYF
TRBJ1-1 TRBD1 - TRBV4-3 TGCGCCAGCAGCCAAGACCCACAGGGGATTCGAAACACTGAAGCTTTCTTT CASSQDPQGIRNTEAFF